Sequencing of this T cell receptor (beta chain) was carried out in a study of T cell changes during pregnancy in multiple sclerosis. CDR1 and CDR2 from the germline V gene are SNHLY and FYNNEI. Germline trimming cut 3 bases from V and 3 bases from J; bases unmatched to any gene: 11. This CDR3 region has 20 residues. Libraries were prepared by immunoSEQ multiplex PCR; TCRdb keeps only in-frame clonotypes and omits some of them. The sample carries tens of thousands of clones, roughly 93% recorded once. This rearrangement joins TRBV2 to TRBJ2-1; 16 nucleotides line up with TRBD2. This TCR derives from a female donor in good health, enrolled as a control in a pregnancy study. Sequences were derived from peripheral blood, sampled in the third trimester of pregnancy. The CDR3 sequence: CASSEGIGTSGRALYNEQFF. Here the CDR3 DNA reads TGTGCCAGCAGTGAGGGAATAGGGACTAGCGGGAGGGCTCTCTACAATGAGCAGTTCTTC.